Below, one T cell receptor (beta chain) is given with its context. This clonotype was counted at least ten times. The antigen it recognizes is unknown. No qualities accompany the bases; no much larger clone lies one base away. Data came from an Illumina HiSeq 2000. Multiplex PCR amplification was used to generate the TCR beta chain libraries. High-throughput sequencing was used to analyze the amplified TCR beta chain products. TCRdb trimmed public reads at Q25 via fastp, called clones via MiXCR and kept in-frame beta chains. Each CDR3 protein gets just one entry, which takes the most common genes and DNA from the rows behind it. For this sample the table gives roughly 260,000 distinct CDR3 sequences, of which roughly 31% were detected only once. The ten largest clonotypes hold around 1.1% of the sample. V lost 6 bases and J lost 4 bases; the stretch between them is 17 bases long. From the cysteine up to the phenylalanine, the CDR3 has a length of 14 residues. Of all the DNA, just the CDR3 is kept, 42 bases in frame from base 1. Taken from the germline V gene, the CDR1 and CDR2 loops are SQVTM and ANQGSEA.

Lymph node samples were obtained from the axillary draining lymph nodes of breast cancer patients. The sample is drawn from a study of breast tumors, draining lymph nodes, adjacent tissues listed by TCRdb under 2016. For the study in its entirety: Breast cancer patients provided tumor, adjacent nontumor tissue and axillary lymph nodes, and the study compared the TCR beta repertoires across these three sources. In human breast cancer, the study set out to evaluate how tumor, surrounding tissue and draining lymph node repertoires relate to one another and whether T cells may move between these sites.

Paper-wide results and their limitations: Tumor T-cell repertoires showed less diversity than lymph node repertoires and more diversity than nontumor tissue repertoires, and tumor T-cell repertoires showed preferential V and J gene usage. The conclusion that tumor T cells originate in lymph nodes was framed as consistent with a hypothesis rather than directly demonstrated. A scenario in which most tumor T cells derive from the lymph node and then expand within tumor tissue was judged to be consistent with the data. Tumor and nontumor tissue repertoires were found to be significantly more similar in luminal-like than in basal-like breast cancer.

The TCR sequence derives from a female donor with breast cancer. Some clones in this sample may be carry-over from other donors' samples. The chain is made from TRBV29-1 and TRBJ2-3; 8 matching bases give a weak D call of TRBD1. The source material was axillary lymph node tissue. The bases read TGCAGCGTCAACAGGGGGGGTGGTGCAGATACGCAGTATTTT. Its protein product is CSVNRGGGADTQYF.